The sequence of this T cell receptor beta chain was determined in a study of blood T cell repertoires in COVID-19. As for the study in general: There were acute and convalescent COVID-19 samples, and they came from the United States, Italy and Spain. PBMCs, B-cell-depleted T cells, or T cells were the source of the cDNA or gDNA that made up the material.

The CDR3 has 15 residues. Germline V lookup: CDR1 GTSNPN, CDR2 SVGIG (reference sequence). V was pared by 3 bases and J by 0 bases, with 12 bases between. Per the authors' pipeline: Cell counts per sample came from amplifying reference gene primers. Sequenced by immunoSEQ multiplex PCR; TCRdb stores in-frame clones only, minus some. V and J calls and clone size are as listed in that table; D and trimming were resolved from the DNA. The sample records over 200,000 clones, 80% to 90% being singletons. The chain carries TRBV30 and TRBJ1-5; perhaps TRBD1 as D (6 bases). Sequencing was done on a sample of peripheral blood. The source of this sequence is a woman aged 40 to 50 with active or convalescent COVID-19. The CDR3 nucleotides are TGTGCCTGGAGGGGGGGGCTTAGTAGCAATCAGCCCCAGCATTTT. Translation: CAWRGGLSSNQPQHF.